The clone carrying this T cell receptor (beta chain) was observed at least ten times. Its antigen is unidentified. TCRbeta library construction was performed incorporating unique molecular identifiers. TCRdb analysed the PCR reads with MiXCR anew, one entry per CDR3 protein. The data hold hundreds of thousands of distinct CDR3 sequences, with roughly a tenth observed a single time. These data come from a study of T-cell reconstitution after alpha-beta-depleted transplantation in children. Study-wide points: Reports say that about two months after transplant, the alpha-beta T cells came out of several hundred graft clones that had expanded. T-cell numbers and diversity one year post-transplant derived largely from freshly generated T cells.

Germline V gives CDR1 MNHEY, CDR2 SVGAGI. This CDR3 has 15 amino acids. The ends were cut back, 5 bases at V and 0 bases at J, with 13 bases in the middle. This sequence originates from a child aged 2-15 years with inherited bone marrow failure, due to receive a stem cell transplant. The sample here was PBMCs, taken before TCRalphabeta/CD19-depleted stem cell transplant. This rearrangement joins TRBV6-5 to TRBJ2-5; D is unclear. The CDR3 DNA is TGTGCCAGCAGTATACTTACGTTGTACCAAGAGACCCAGTACTTC. It codes for CASSILTLYQETQYF.